The entry that follows covers one T cell receptor beta chain sequence. Some clones are missing from TCRdb's copy, which holds only in-frame ones; the method was immunoSEQ multiplex PCR. The table includes tens of thousands of clones, approximately 94% detected once. The sample is drawn from a study of technical replicates of blood from a handful of donors. This CDR3 comprises 14 residues. Trimming at V came to 7 bases and at J to 4 bases, leaving 5 bases not matched to a gene. From germline, CDR1 is SQVTM and CDR2 ANQGSEA. The clonotype comes from a human donor in good health. This rearrangement joins TRBV29-1 to TRBJ2-3, with TRBD2 matching over 13 bases. The specimen was T cells isolated from PBMCs. Written as DNA, the CDR3 is TGCAGCGCCCCACTAGCGGGAGGGCCAGATACGCAGTATTTT. This codes for CSAPLAGGPDTQYF.